Below are 19 T cell receptor beta chains sequenced from a single sample in a study of shared clonotypes between healthy human individuals. Assay used: immunoSEQ multiplex PCR; TCRdb lists only in-frame clones, some missing. The sample has some 1.5 million clones, about 96% seen once. Source material: naive CD4+ T cells sorted from blood. The subset here: CD45RA+ positively selected. These receptors were obtained from a man aged 25-40 years in good health.

The V and J genes are TRBV28 and TRBJ2-1; 10 nucleotides match TRBD2. CDR1 and CDR2 from the germline V gene are MDHEN and SYDVKM. J lost 10 bases, V lost 6 bases, and 12 bases had no gene match. This CDR3 spans 15 amino acids. In nucleotides, the CDR3 is TGTGCCAGCAGAAACGGGGCTAGCGGGAGACAGGAGCAGTTCTTC. Protein product: CASRNGASGRQEQFF.

The chain is built from TRBV29-1 and TRBJ2-2, with D tentatively TRBD1 or TRBD2 (5 bases each). This CDR3 has 13 residues. The V gene's germline CDR1 is SQVTM and CDR2 ANQGSEA. V lost 3 bases to trimming and J lost 5 bases, with 10 bases between them. The CDR3 loop reads CSVDNWGTGELFF. CDR3 bases: TGCAGCGTTGATAATTGGGGGACCGGGGAGCTGTTTTTT.

V and J are TRBV5-4 and TRBJ2-3; D unresolved. Deletions cut 4 bases from V and 1 base from J, with 10 bases between. The length of the CDR3 is 14 residues. Germline V gives CDR1 SGHNT, CDR2 YYREEE (reference sequence). CDR3 protein: CASSPDWGTDTQYF. The CDR3 DNA sequence: TGTGCCAGCAGCCCGGATTGGGGCACAGATACGCAGTATTTT.

The chain employs TRBV7-9 and TRBJ2-7, with a tentative D call TRBD1 (6 bases). This CDR3 is 14 amino acids long. From germline, CDR1 is SEHNR and CDR2 FQNEAQ (reference sequence). The ends were cut back, 10 bases at V and 1 base at J, with 17 bases in the middle. CDR3 region: CAISPRGQSYEQYF. CDR3 DNA: TGTGCCATCTCCCCCAGGGGCCAGTCCTACGAGCAGTACTTC.

This chain connects TRBV10-3 to TRBJ2-1, with D perhaps matching TRBD1 (6 bases). The CDR3 sequence is 13 residues long. Trimming left V 10 bases short and J 7 bases short, with 17 bases between. The V gene's germline CDR1 is ENHRY and CDR2 SYGVKD. The CDR3 loop is CATLLPGENEQFF. The DNA of the CDR3 is TGTGCCACTCTTCTCCCAGGGGAGAATGAGCAGTTCTTC.

Turning to this clone: The same CDR3 is also encoded by other DNA sequences in this sample. The rearrangement joins TRBV27 to TRBJ2-1; the match to TRBD2 covers 12 bases. CDR1 and CDR2 from the germline V gene are MNHEY and SMNVEV (reference sequence). Unmatched junction bases numbered 6, after V lost 5 bases and J lost 10 bases. The CDR3 is 14 amino acids. The CDR3 is CASSLAGGPREQFF. CDR3 DNA sequence: TGTGCCAGCAGTCTAGCGGGAGGGCCGCGAGAGCAGTTCTTC.

V and J are TRBV9 and TRBJ2-7; D is unresolved. The CDR3 runs 14 residues. Trimming removed 0 bases from V and 3 bases from J, with 10 bases in between. In germline, CDR1 is SGDLS, CDR2 YYNGEE. CDR3 bases: TGTGCCAGCAGCGTAGGGACGGCTAACTACGAGCAGTACTTC. It encodes CASSVGTANYEQYF.

This clone occurred a few times. The chain carries TRBV5-6 and TRBJ1-5; D is undetermined. The V end lost 4 bases, the J end lost 4 bases, and 6 bases lay between the germline ends. Germline V gene sequence: CDR1 SGHDT, CDR2 YYEEEE. This CDR3 comprises 12 residues. CDR3 sequence reads: CASSRNNQPQHF. CDR3 bases: TGTGCCAGCAGCAGAAATAATCAGCCCCAGCATTTT.

The V gene is TRBV7-2, the J gene TRBJ1-5; D gene uncertain. This CDR3 comprises 13 residues. Deletions cut 4 bases from V and 10 bases from J, with 14 bases between. Germline V CDR1 and CDR2: SGHTA, FQGNSA. This chain's CDR3 is CASSSSWALPQHF. DNA for the CDR3: TGTGCCAGCAGCTCTTCTTGGGCCCTACCCCAGCATTTT.

A remark on this clone: At the DNA level, this CDR3 is encoded by other sequences in the same sample as well. This chain joins TRBV4-3 and TRBJ2-5; no firm D call. Deletions cut 0 bases from V and 4 bases from J, with 6 bases between. The length of the CDR3 is 13 residues. CDR1 and CDR2 (germline): LGHNA, YSLEER. Here the CDR3 reads CASSQDVRETQYF. In DNA, the CDR3 is TGCGCCAGCAGCCAAGATGTTAGAGAGACCCAGTACTTC.

The chain combines TRBV6-1 with TRBJ2-4; unclear D gene. Per germline, CDR1 MNHNS and CDR2 SASEGT. CDR3 length: 14 residues. V lost 1 base to trimming and J lost 7 bases, with 11 bases between them. The CDR3 spells CASSEVLLANIQYF. The CDR3 nucleotides are TGTGCCAGCAGTGAAGTACTCCTGGCGAACATTCAGTACTTC.

This clone was detected only once. This chain connects TRBV7-2 to TRBJ2-6; D possibly matches TRBD1 or TRBD2 (5 bases each). In germline, CDR1 is SGHTA, CDR2 FQGNSA. The V and J ends lost 4 bases and 2 bases respectively, with 18 bases between them. This CDR3 comprises 18 residues. This CDR3 is CASSSPGAGTPGANVLTF. In DNA, the CDR3 is TGTGCCAGCAGCTCCCCTGGGGCAGGGACGCCTGGGGCCAACGTCCTGACTTTC.

V gene TRBV28 combines with J gene TRBJ2-6, with D perhaps matching TRBD1 (6 bases). The V and J ends lost 6 bases and 5 bases respectively, with 11 bases between them. This CDR3 contains 14 residues. Germline V gene data show CDR1 as MDHEN and CDR2 as SYDVKM. This chain's CDR3 is CASSPGVWANVLTF. The CDR3 DNA is TGTGCCAGCAGCCCAGGGGTGTGGGCCAACGTCCTGACTTTC.

The chain carries TRBV4-3 and TRBJ1-2; D may be TRBD1 (6 bases). The germline V and J ends were trimmed by 0 bases and 5 bases, with 13 bases remaining between them. Germline loops: CDR1 LGHNA, CDR2 YSLEER. CDR3 size: 15 residues. This CDR3 reads CASSQEDRIIYGYTF. CDR3 bases: TGCGCCAGCAGCCAAGAGGACAGAATTATATATGGCTACACCTTC.

The CDR3 nucleotides read TGTGCCAGCCATTACCGGACAGGGGTAAACAATCAGCCCCAGCATTTT. This translates into CASHYRTGVNNQPQHF. The rearrangement uses TRBV5-6 and TRBJ1-5; TRBD1 aligns across 9 bases. V dropped 7 bases and J dropped 3; count of bases not matched to a gene: 11. There are 16 residues in the CDR3. Germline-derived CDR1 and CDR2 are SGHDT and YYEEEE.

This clone appeared once. V is TRBV5-6 and J is TRBJ2-1; 8 nucleotides line up with TRBD2. Germline-derived CDR1 and CDR2 are SGHDT and YYEEEE. The length of the CDR3 is 14 residues. In DNA, the CDR3 is TGTGCTGGCACTAGCGGCAATACCTACAATGAGCAGTTCTTC. It codes for CAGTSGNTYNEQFF. Together with reference TRBV5-6 and TRBJ2-1, the CDR3 gives the full variable domain: DAGVTQSPTHLIKTRGQQVTLRCSPKSGHDTVSWYQQALGQGPQFIFQYYEEEERQRGNFPDRFSGHQFPNYSSELNVNALLLGDSALYLCAGTSGNTYNEQFFGPGTRLTVL.

The chain uses TRBV7-3 and TRBJ2-3; the D is unclear. The V gene's germline CDR1 is SGHTA and CDR2 FQGTGA. This CDR3 contains 15 residues. With 2 bases removed from V and 1 base from J, the gap between germline ends came to 10 bases. This chain's CDR3 is CASSLGRTRTDTQYF. DNA for the CDR3: TGTGCCAGCAGCTTAGGCAGAACCCGCACAGATACGCAGTATTTT.

The rearrangement joins TRBV9 to TRBJ2-3, with 7 bases matching TRBD1. CDR3 length: 15 residues. The germline CDR1 and CDR2 sequences are SGDLS and YYNGEE. Unmatched junction bases numbered 1, after V lost 0 bases and J lost 0 bases. DNA of the CDR3: TGTGCCAGCAGCGTAGGGGGACAGAGCACAGATACGCAGTATTTT. This gives the protein CASSVGGQSTDTQYF.

This chain connects TRBV28 to TRBJ2-7; D is undetermined. V dropped 3 bases and J dropped 3 bases, with 6 bases sitting between them. Germline CDR1 MDHEN, CDR2 SYDVKM. This CDR3 region has 12 residues. The CDR3: CASSFVNYEQYF. The CDR3, as DNA: TGTGCCAGCAGTTTCGTAAACTACGAGCAGTACTTC.